The rows below give T cell receptor beta chains drawn from one sample of a study of vaccination effects on CD4 cells after COVID-19. For these TCRs, the target antigens are not known. Measured with immunoSEQ multiplex PCR; TCRdb has only the in-frame clones, and not every one. Here the sample spans tens of thousands of clones, 75% to 90% being singletons. Sequenced here: CD4+ T cells from PBMCs cultured with SARS-CoV-2 spike peptides, sampled before COVID-19 vaccination. These receptor sequences come from a human donor who received a COVID-19 vaccine. Both conserved end residues are part of each CDR3. D genes are given only for firm matches. Not all rows give a size; the values are once, few, many and, for expanded clones, a class.

>.|TRBV19|.|TRBJ2-2
CASSAATGELFF
TGTGCCAGTAGCGCCGCCACCGGGGAGCTGTTTTTT
>.|TRBV5-6|.|TRBJ1-4
CASSLVLGGGEKLFF
TGTGCCAGCAGCTTGGTGTTGGGGGGCGGTGAAAAACTGTTTTTT
>.|TRBV5-5|.|TRBJ2-5
CASSFRQVEQETQYF
TGTGCCAGCAGCTTTCGGCAAGTGGAACAAGAGACCCAGTACTTC
>.|TRBV9|.|TRBJ2-3
CASSVVEAYTQYF
TGTGCCAGCAGCGTAGTGGAGGCATATACGCAGTATTTT
>.|TRBV29-1|TRBD1|TRBJ1-2
CSVEVLMTGPVLNYGYTF
TGCAGCGTTGAAGTTTTGATGACAGGGCCCGTCCTGAACTATGGCTACACCTTC
>.|TRBV18|.|TRBJ2-1
CASSPLGQGHNEQFF
TGTGCCAGCTCACCACTTGGGCAGGGCCACAATGAGCAGTTCTTC
>few|TRBV6-4|.|TRBJ1-5
CASSPDGATGQPQHF
TGTGCCAGCAGTCCCGACGGGGCAACGGGTCAGCCCCAGCATTTT
>.|TRBV24-1|.|TRBJ1-2
CATSDPDGDYGYTF
TGTGCCACCAGTGACCCCGACGGGGACTATGGCTACACCTTC
>few|TRBV2|.|TRBJ1-1
CASTRGLGRTEAFF
TGTGCCAGCACCAGAGGACTGGGTAGGACTGAAGCTTTCTTT
>.|TRBV30|.|TRBJ1-2
CAWSVNRDWGYTF
TGTGCCTGGAGTGTTAACAGGGATTGGGGCTACACCTTC
>few|TRBV5-1|TRBD1|TRBJ1-6
CASSYGQGGDSPLHF
TGCGCCAGCAGCTACGGACAGGGCGGCGATTCACCCCTCCACTTT
>.|TRBV30|.|TRBJ2-2
CAWSVPGLGELFF
TGTGCCTGGAGTGTACCAGGGCTGGGGGAGCTGTTTTTT
>.|TRBV3-1/TRBV3-2|.|TRBJ1-1
CASSHLGGGTEAFF
TGTGCCAGCAGCCACTTGGGGGGAGGCACTGAAGCTTTCTTT
>.|TRBV5-1|TRBD2|TRBJ2-3
CASSGPSGGADTQYF
TGCGCCAGCAGCGGGCCTAGCGGGGGGGCGGATACGCAGTATTTT
>.|TRBV7-9|.|TRBJ1-3
CASSLGGGSGNTIYF
TGTGCCAGCAGCTTAGGGGGAGGCTCTGGAAACACCATATATTTT
>.|TRBV4-2|.|TRBJ2-4
CASSQERVPENIQYF
TGTGCCAGCAGCCAAGAACGGGTACCGGAAAACATTCAGTACTTC
>.|TRBV6-1|.|TRBJ1-2
CASSAVPSGGVNGYTF
TGTGCCAGCAGTGCGGTCCCTTCCGGAGGGGTGAATGGCTACACCTTC
>.|TRBV18|TRBD1|TRBJ1-2
CASSPPGTGYFYTF
TGTGCCAGCTCACCACCCGGGACAGGGTACTTCTACACCTTC
>.|TRBV6-1|.|TRBJ1-5
CASSEVPAQPQHF
TGTGCCAGCAGTGAAGTTCCGGCGCAGCCCCAGCATTTT
>.|TRBV5-1|TRBD1|TRBJ2-1
CASSDTGTGSYNEQFF
TGCGCCAGCAGCGATACCGGGACAGGCTCCTACAATGAGCAGTTCTTC
>few|TRBV19|.|TRBJ1-6
CASTQQSSYNSPLHF
TGTGCCAGTACCCAACAGAGCTCCTATAATTCACCCCTCCACTTT
>.|TRBV6-5|.|TRBJ2-2
CASSSGFGRTGELFF
TGTGCCAGCAGTTCGGGGTTTGGTCGGACCGGGGAGCTGTTTTTT
>few|TRBV30|TRBD1|TRBJ1-6
CAWSVLAAGGADSPLHF
TGTGCCTGGAGTGTACTTGCCGCAGGGGGCGCGGATTCACCCCTCCACTTT
>.|TRBV4-2|TRBD1|TRBJ2-5
CASSQTGQGREETQYF
TGTGCCAGCAGCCAAACTGGACAGGGTAGAGAAGAGACCCAGTACTTC
>.|TRBV15|TRBD1|TRBJ1-5
CATSTGQVGNQPQHF
TGTGCCACCAGCACCGGACAGGTGGGTAATCAGCCCCAGCATTTT
>.|TRBV7-9|TRBD2|TRBJ2-5
CASSLALAGGRETQYF
TGTGCCAGCAGCTTAGCGCTCGCGGGGGGGCGGGAGACCCAGTACTTC
>.|TRBV15|TRBD1|TRBJ2-6
CATSRDRPSGANVLTF
TGTGCCACCAGCAGGGACAGGCCCTCTGGGGCCAACGTCCTGACTTTC
>.|TRBV30|.|TRBJ1-5
CAWSPGNNQPQHF
TGTGCCTGGAGTCCAGGGAACAATCAGCCCCAGCATTTT
>.|TRBV7-8|TRBD1|TRBJ1-2
CASSLNWVGGVYGYTF
TGTGCCAGCAGCTTAAACTGGGTAGGGGGCGTCTATGGCTACACCTTC
>.|TRBV4-3|.|TRBJ1-1
CASSQDSRARGAEAFF
TGCGCCAGCAGCCAAGACTCTAGGGCGAGGGGGGCTGAAGCTTTCTTT
>.|TRBV30|.|TRBJ2-5
CAWTLGRRQETQYF
TGTGCCTGGACCTTAGGCCGGAGGCAAGAGACCCAGTACTTC
>.|TRBV19|.|TRBJ2-1
CASSIGRARPNNEQFF
TGTGCCAGTAGTATAGGAAGGGCTCGGCCAAACAATGAGCAGTTCTTC
>.|TRBV7-8|.|TRBJ2-4
CASSLEQNLNIQYF
TGTGCCAGCAGCTTGGAACAGAACCTAAACATTCAGTACTTC
>.|TRBV18|.|TRBJ1-4
CASSPDRGNEKLFF
TGTGCCAGCTCACCAGATCGAGGGAATGAAAAACTGTTTTTT
>.|TRBV3-1/TRBV3-2|TRBD1|TRBJ2-2
CASSPHTEGGIGELFF
TGTGCCAGCAGCCCCCATACGGAAGGGGGCATCGGGGAGCTGTTTTTT
>.|TRBV28|TRBD1|TRBJ1-4
CASSLRQGGNEKLFF
TGTGCCAGCAGTTTGCGGCAGGGGGGAAATGAAAAACTGTTTTTT
>.|TRBV4-1|.|TRBJ1-2
CASSQFSRDTNYGYTF
TGCGCCAGCAGCCAATTTTCCCGGGATACAAACTATGGCTACACCTTC
>once|TRBV5-4|.|TRBJ2-5
CASSFQETQYF
TGTGCCAGCAGCTTCCAAGAGACCCAGTACTTC
>.|TRBV5-1|.|TRBJ2-2
CASSSNANTGELFF
TGCGCCAGCAGCTCGAACGCGAACACCGGGGAGCTGTTTTTT
>once|TRBV5-1|TRBD2|TRBJ2-5
CASSLASRGGLEETQYF
TGCGCCAGCAGCTTGGCCTCGCGGGGGGGCCTCGAAGAGACCCAGTACTTC
>once|TRBV10-3|.|TRBJ1-4
CAISEIGRVEKLFF
TGTGCCATCAGTGAGATTGGCAGGGTTGAAAAACTGTTTTTT
>.|TRBV3-1/TRBV3-2|TRBD2|TRBJ2-5
CASSQWLAGAYQETQYF
TGTGCCAGCAGCCAATGGCTAGCGGGGGCCTATCAAGAGACCCAGTACTTC
>.|TRBV5-6|.|TRBJ1-1
CASSLWGVYDTEAFF
TGTGCCAGCAGCTTGTGGGGGGTCTATGACACTGAAGCTTTCTTT
>.|TRBV5-5|.|TRBJ1-4
CASSPRVGGLNEKLFF
TGTGCCAGCAGCCCCCGGGTCGGGGGGCTTAATGAAAAACTGTTTTTT
>.|TRBV7-2|.|TRBJ1-5
CASSLDFSNQPQHF
TGTGCCAGCAGCTTGGACTTTAGCAATCAGCCCCAGCATTTT
>.|TRBV19|.|TRBJ2-6
CASSISRGRLSSGANVLTF
TGTGCCAGTAGTATTTCCCGCGGGCGTCTATCCTCTGGGGCCAACGTCCTGACTTTC
>few|TRBV10-1|.|TRBJ1-2
CASSKDRNYGYTF
TGCGCCAGCAGCAAGGACCGGAACTATGGCTACACCTTC